This TCR beta chain was found in a study of cytomegalovirus exposure and HLA in healthy donors. Study in general: Out of approximately 170 million T cells, an earlier analysis found around 110 million unique TCR beta sequences in total.

Study results and caveats: Upon later analysis, HLA-associated TCR beta chains proved more clonally expanded than other, equally common chains. Earlier results showed most TCR beta V segments being productive about 87% or about 30% of the time.

Of note for this clone: Antigen unknown.

Germline CDR1 is MNHEY and CDR2 is SVGAGI. This CDR3 comprises 14 residues. J lost 8 bases, V lost 7 bases, and 6 bases had no gene match. The PCR had 60 Vbeta and 13 Jbeta primers. Clones were read by immunoSEQ multiplex PCR, and TCRdb kept only the in-frame ones, dropping some. The sample contains approximately 110,000 clones, 65% to 80% of which appear only once. Sequencing was performed on PBMCs. The chain is built from TRBV6-5 and TRBJ2-1; TRBD2 matches 12 bases. This TCR derives from a woman aged 40 to 50 in good health and CMV-seropositive. DNA of the CDR3: TGTGCCAGCATCGAGACTAGCGGGAGTCATGAGCAGTTCTTC. Amino acids: CASIETSGSHEQFF.